This TCR beta chain was identified in a study of tumor-infiltrating lymphocytes in primary liver carcinoma. Overall study: The patients had histopathologically diagnosed primary liver carcinoma, and their disease was treated by surgical resection. Overall study findings and caveats: Tumor-blood pairs (like tumor-adjacent pairs) overlapped less than tumor region pairs did. Significantly larger top-250-clone fractions were found in tumors than in blood (p = 0.039).

The CDR3 consists of 14 residues. The germline V gene has CDR1 SNHLY and CDR2 FYNNEI. Trimming removed 6 bases from V and 5 bases from J, with 14 bases in between. Turning to this clonotype: Its target is unknown.

Making TCR beta cDNA involved approximately 510 ng total RNA and a constant-region primer. Slightly modified ARM-PCR with three nested multiplex PCR rounds yielded TCR beta libraries. The first two PCR rounds used TRBV1-TRBV30 primers with a Cbeta primer, approximately 10 cycles each. Each CDR3 protein gets one entry after TCRdb re-called the multiplex PCR reads with MiXCR. The sample shows around 210,000 distinct CDR3 sequences, less than 75% of them seen only once. Unsorted whole blood yielded blood RNA, and germline DNA was extracted as well. Researchers reported drawing around 3.6 milliliters of peripheral blood before surgery.

This sequence joins TRBV2 and TRBJ1-5, with a weak D call TRBD1 (5 bases). The receptor comes from a woman between 55 and 75 years old with primary liver carcinoma and hepatitis B virus infection. The sequencing input was peripheral blood. The CDR3 coding sequence is TGTGCCAGCAGAGAGTCGCAGGGCCATCAGCCCCAGCATTTT. It encodes CASRESQGHQPQHF.